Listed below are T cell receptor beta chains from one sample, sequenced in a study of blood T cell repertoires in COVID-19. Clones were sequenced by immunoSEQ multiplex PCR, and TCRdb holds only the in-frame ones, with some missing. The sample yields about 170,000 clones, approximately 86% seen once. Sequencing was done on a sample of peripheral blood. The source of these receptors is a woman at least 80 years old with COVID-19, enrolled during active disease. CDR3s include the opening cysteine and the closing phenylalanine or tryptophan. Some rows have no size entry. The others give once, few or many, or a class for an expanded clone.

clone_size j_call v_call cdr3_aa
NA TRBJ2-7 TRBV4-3 CASSQDLSGKTYEQYF
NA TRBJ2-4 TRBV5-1 CASSPQTGSVLIQYF
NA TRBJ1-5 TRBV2 CASNTGEEAQPQHF
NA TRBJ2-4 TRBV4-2 CASSAGGGSLEIQYF
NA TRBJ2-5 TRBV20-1 CSASPEGSRGETQYF
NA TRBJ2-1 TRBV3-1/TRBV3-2 CASTLAGDEQFF
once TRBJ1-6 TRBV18 CASSPVGGSLNSPLHF
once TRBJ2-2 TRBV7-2 CASSLRSGGFANTGELFF
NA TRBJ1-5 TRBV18 CASSPPGVGNQPQHF
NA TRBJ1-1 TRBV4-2 CASSLGTANTEAFF
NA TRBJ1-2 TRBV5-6 CASSSGDGYTF
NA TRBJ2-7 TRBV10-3 CASRLDTYEQYF
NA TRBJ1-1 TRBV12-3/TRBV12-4 CASSLSMNTEAFF
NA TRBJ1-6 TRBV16 CASSQLGQGNSPLHF
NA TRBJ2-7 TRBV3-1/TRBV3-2 CASSQIGTSGTPYEQYF
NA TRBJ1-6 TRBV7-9 CASSLGQAGDSPLHF
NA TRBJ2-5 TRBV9 CASSGAQAGGLETQYF
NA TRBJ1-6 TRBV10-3 CAISRQGGNSPLHF
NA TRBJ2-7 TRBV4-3 CASKLWCMGALSYEQYF
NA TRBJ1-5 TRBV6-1 CASSEHSGQGSQPQHF
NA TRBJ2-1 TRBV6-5 CASMAGRYNEQFF
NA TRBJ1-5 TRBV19 CASSPTGASPQHF
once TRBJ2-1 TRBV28 CASRASGSFYEQFF
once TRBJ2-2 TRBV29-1 CSVAVGNTGELFF
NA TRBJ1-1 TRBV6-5 CASRSQQGNTEAFF
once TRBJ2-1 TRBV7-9 CASSLLIGTTSNEQFF
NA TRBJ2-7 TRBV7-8 CASSMVGGREQYF
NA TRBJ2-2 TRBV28 CAARTSGRLTGELFF
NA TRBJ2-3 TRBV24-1 CATSDPLAGEGTDTQYF
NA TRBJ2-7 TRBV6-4 CASSDSGTVMGSYEQYF
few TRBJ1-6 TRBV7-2 CASSLYPPRQTNSPLHF
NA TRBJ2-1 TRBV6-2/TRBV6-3 CASSYLLAGVIKGQFF
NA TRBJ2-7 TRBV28 CASAGSYEQYF
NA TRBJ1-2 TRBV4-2 CASSQSGTALYGYTF
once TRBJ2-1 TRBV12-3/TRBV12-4 CASTREMYNEQFF
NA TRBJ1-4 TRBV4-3 CASSQDRGTDTTNEKLFF
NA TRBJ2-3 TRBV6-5 CASSYSRDSRDTQYF
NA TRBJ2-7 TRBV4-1 CASSQSDTLLGEQYF
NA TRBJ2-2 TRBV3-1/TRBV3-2 CASSQRRITGELFF
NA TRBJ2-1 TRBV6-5 CASSPGLARGEQFF
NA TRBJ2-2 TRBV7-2 CASSLEGTSPGELFF
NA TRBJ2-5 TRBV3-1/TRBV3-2 CASSPGLQETQYF
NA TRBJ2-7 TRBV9 CASSLQAGAGVEQYF
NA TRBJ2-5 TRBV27 CASSLSRLARETQYF
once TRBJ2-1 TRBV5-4 CASSIPTSGSLHNEQFF
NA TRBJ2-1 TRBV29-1 CSVEGTSLSQFF
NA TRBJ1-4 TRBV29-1 CSVKTGTTNEKLFF
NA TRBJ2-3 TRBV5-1 CASSLGTSGTADTQYF